This is a list of T cell receptor beta chains from one sample in a study of blood T cell repertoires in COVID-19. Only in-frame clones appear in the TCRdb table, and some are missing; sequencing was by immunoSEQ multiplex PCR. The sample lists under 300,000 clones; approximately 83% were seen once. Material: PBMCs or T cells enriched from blood (not recorded which). These receptors all come from a woman in her fifties or sixties who had recovered from COVID-19. Both conserved end residues are part of each CDR3. The D gene is left open where the match is weak. Clone size is given for some rows only: seen once, a few or many times, or a class if the clone is expanded.

D	size	V	J	DNA	CDR3
-	-	TRBV30	TRBJ1-2	TGTGCCTGGAGCCGGGGTTTGTCTAACTATGGCTACACCTTC	CAWSRGLSNYGYTF
-	few	TRBV28	TRBJ1-1	TGTGCCAGCAGTTTAGGCAAGTTACAGGGATCTGGGACTTTCTTT	CASSLGKLQGSGTFF
-	-	TRBV4-2	TRBJ2-7	TGTGCCAGCAGCCGGGGCTCGGGGGTCTACGAGCAGTACTTC	CASSRGSGVYEQYF
TRBD2	-	TRBV7-9	TRBJ2-1	TGTGCCAGCAGCTTCGAGGGGACTATTGATGAGCAGTTCTTC	CASSFEGTIDEQFF
TRBD1	-	TRBV27	TRBJ2-1	TGTGCCAGCAGTTTAGCACGGACAGGGGGTTCCTACAATGAGCAGTTCTTC	CASSLARTGGSYNEQFF
TRBD1	-	TRBV5-1	TRBJ2-7	TGCGCCAGCAGCCTCCGGGACAGCACCTACGAGCAGTACTTC	CASSLRDSTYEQYF
-	-	TRBV28	TRBJ2-6	TGTGCCAGCAGTCCTACACAGTTTTCGGGGGCCAACGTCCTGACTTTC	CASSPTQFSGANVLTF
-	-	TRBV10-3	TRBJ2-7	TGTGCCATAGGACAGAACTACGAGCAGTACTTC	CAIGQNYEQYF
TRBD1	-	TRBV7-2	TRBJ1-5	TGTGCCAGCAGCTTAGAAGACAGGGGGCGGCAGCCCCAGCATTTT	CASSLEDRGRQPQHF
-	-	TRBV3-1/TRBV3-2	TRBJ1-2	TGTGCCAGCAGTTTCAGAGGCCCGAATGGCTACACCTTC	CASSFRGPNGYTF
-	-	TRBV19	TRBJ2-1	TGTGCCAGTAGTATAACCCCAGGGGCGGGTGACAATGAGCAGTTCTTC	CASSITPGAGDNEQFF
-	-	TRBV7-2	TRBJ2-1	TGTGCCAGCAGCTTAGCTTGGGACACGGGACGCAATGAGCAGTTCTTC	CASSLAWDTGRNEQFF
-	-	TRBV10-3	TRBJ1-3	TGTGCCATCAGTGACAGGGGAGTAAATGGAAACACCATATATTTT	CAISDRGVNGNTIYF
TRBD1	-	TRBV19	TRBJ1-2	TGTGCCAGTAGTATCGCCGGGACAGGGAACTATGGCTACACCTTC	CASSIAGTGNYGYTF
TRBD1	-	TRBV18	TRBJ2-7	TGTGCCAGCTCCGGGGACAGGGGGGCCCGCTACGAGCAGTACTTC	CASSGDRGARYEQYF
TRBD1	-	TRBV19	TRBJ1-1	TGTGCCAGTAGTATAAGGTTGGGGACAGGAAGGAACACTGAAGCTTTCTTT	CASSIRLGTGRNTEAFF
TRBD1	once	TRBV29-1	TRBJ2-1	TGCAGCGGTGGACAGGGTTATTACTCCTACAATGAGCAGTTCTTC	CSGGQGYYSYNEQFF
-	-	TRBV19	TRBJ1-2	TGTGCCAGTAGTATAATCGGGACATCTGTCTACACCTTC	CASSIIGTSVYTF
-	once	TRBV3-1/TRBV3-2	TRBJ1-3	TGTGCCAGCAGCCTCTGGACAGTCTCTGGAAACACCATATATTTT	CASSLWTVSGNTIYF
-	-	TRBV25-1	TRBJ2-7	TGTGCCAGCAGTGAATCAACACCCGGGAACGAGCAGTACTTC	CASSESTPGNEQYF
TRBD2	-	TRBV4-1	TRBJ2-1	TGCGCCAGCAGACCAATGGGCCGTATGACTAGCGGGAACTACAATGAGCAGTTCTTC	CASRPMGRMTSGNYNEQFF
-	-	TRBV28	TRBJ1-3	TGTGCCAGCAGTTCACCTGGGGGGGGAACCGGAAACACCATATATTTT	CASSSPGGGTGNTIYF
TRBD2	-	TRBV28	TRBJ2-3	TGTGCCAGCAGCTTTACTAGCGGGTCGGATACGCAGTATTTT	CASSFTSGSDTQYF
-	-	TRBV2	TRBJ1-3	TGTGCCAGCAGCGTCGGAGGGTCTGGAAACACCATATATTTT	CASSVGGSGNTIYF
-	-	TRBV12-1	TRBJ2-7	TGTGCCAGCAGCTTTCTTGGGACAGGAAACTCCTACGAGCAGTACTTC	CASSFLGTGNSYEQYF
-	-	TRBV19	TRBJ2-2	TGTGCCAGTAGTATTAAGGGGCTCGGGGAGCTGTTTTTT	CASSIKGLGELFF
TRBD1	once	TRBV28	TRBJ1-1	TGTGCCAGCAGTATGGGACAGGGGAACACTGAAGCTTTCTTT	CASSMGQGNTEAFF
TRBD1	-	TRBV27	TRBJ1-5	TGTGCCAGCAGCCCCGGGACAGGGAATCAGCCCCAGCATTTT	CASSPGTGNQPQHF
-	-	TRBV20-1	TRBJ2-1	TGCAGTGCTAGTTATGGCCGGGACTACAATGAGCAGTTCTTC	CSASYGRDYNEQFF
TRBD1	-	TRBV3-1/TRBV3-2	TRBJ2-7	TGTGCCAGCAGCCACCGAAGACCGGGACAGGTGTCCTACGAGCAGTACTTC	CASSHRRPGQVSYEQYF
-	-	TRBV28	TRBJ1-1	TGTGCCAGCAGTTCCGGGGCCCTTACACCAGGGGCTGAAGCTTTCTTT	CASSSGALTPGAEAFF
-	-	TRBV28	TRBJ1-2	TGTGCCACACGACAAGTAAACTATGGCTACACCTTC	CATRQVNYGYTF
TRBD2	-	TRBV15	TRBJ2-7	TGTGCCACCAGCAGACTAGCGGGCAACTCCTACGAGCAGTACTTC	CATSRLAGNSYEQYF
-	once	TRBV5-1	TRBJ2-3	TGCGCCAGCAGCTTGGAAAGTCGGAGCACAGATACGCAGTATTTT	CASSLESRSTDTQYF
TRBD2	-	TRBV7-2	TRBJ2-1	TGTGCCAGCAGTTTCTGGAGCGGGAGCGGTAGTGAGCAGTTCTTC	CASSFWSGSGSEQFF
-	-	TRBV6-2/TRBV6-3	TRBJ1-1	TGTGCCAGCAGTTCCCTGACACGTTTACACACTGAAGCTTTCTTT	CASSSLTRLHTEAFF
-	few	TRBV7-8	TRBJ1-5	TGTGCCAGCAGCCCCCATCCAGGGGCAAATCAGCCCCAGCATTTT	CASSPHPGANQPQHF
-	-	TRBV28	TRBJ1-2	TGTGCCAGCAGTTTATTCAACGGAGTGGACTACACCTTC	CASSLFNGVDYTF
-	-	TRBV21-1	TRBJ2-1	TGTGCCAGCCCCCAGCGGGGTCTTAGCGTAAATGAGCAGTTCTTC	CASPQRGLSVNEQFF
-	-	TRBV10-3	TRBJ2-7	TGTGCCATCAGTGCCTCCCGGGACACCTACGAGCAGTACTTC	CAISASRDTYEQYF
-	-	TRBV29-1	TRBJ2-4	TGCAGCGTTGATGAGGGGGGGAACATTCAGTACTTC	CSVDEGGNIQYF
TRBD1	-	TRBV7-6	TRBJ2-7	TGTGCCAGCAGCTCCCACCGGGACAGTACCTACGAGCAGTACTTC	CASSSHRDSTYEQYF
-	-	TRBV9	TRBJ1-3	TGTGCCAGCAGCGTGACCTTTGAGGCGGGAAACACCATATATTTT	CASSVTFEAGNTIYF
-	-	TRBV19	TRBJ2-1	TGTGCCACCACGGCAGGGCCCCTGTCCTACAATGAGCAGTTCTTC	CATTAGPLSYNEQFF
TRBD2	-	TRBV19	TRBJ2-1	TGTGCCAGTAGGCTAGCGGGAGCGTCTCAGCAGTTCTTC	CASRLAGASQQFF
-	once	TRBV27	TRBJ2-2	TGTGCCAGCAGTTTAAGGACAGCGAACACCGGGGAGCTGTTTTTT	CASSLRTANTGELFF
TRBD2	once	TRBV5-1	TRBJ2-7	TGCGCCAGCAGCTTTGACGTTCCGGGAGGGTGGCTTGGGCAGTACTTC	CASSFDVPGGWLGQYF
-	few	TRBV6-5	TRBJ2-5	TGTGCCAGCAGTCAGCCGACAGGTCGACAAGAGACCCAGTACTTC	CASSQPTGRQETQYF
TRBD2	-	TRBV25-1	TRBJ2-1	TGTGCCAGCAGTGAAAGCGGGAGTACGTATGAGCAGTTCTTC	CASSESGSTYEQFF
TRBD1	-	TRBV27	TRBJ1-1	TGTGCCAGCACCCGGGGGCCCGGGACAGGGCTGAACACTGAAGCTTTCTTT	CASTRGPGTGLNTEAFF
TRBD1	-	TRBV5-1	TRBJ1-6	TGCGCCAGCAGCTTGACAGGGGGTTTCGATTCACCCCTCCACTTT	CASSLTGGFDSPLHF
TRBD1	-	TRBV5-5	TRBJ1-5	TGTGCCAGCAGCAGAGGGACAGGCGATCAGCCCCAGCATTTT	CASSRGTGDQPQHF
-	once	TRBV2	TRBJ2-2	TGTGCCAGCAGTGGGTCCACGGGAGCCCACGGGGAGCTGTTTTTT	CASSGSTGAHGELFF
-	-	TRBV19	TRBJ2-1	TGTGCCAGTAGTATCGCCAGGGACAATGAGCAGTTCTTC	CASSIARDNEQFF
TRBD2	-	TRBV29-1	TRBJ2-1	TGCAGCGTTGACCTAGCGGGAGACAATGAGCAGTTCTTC	CSVDLAGDNEQFF